Described below is a single TCR beta chain sequence and its context. Using immunoSEQ multiplex PCR, the repertoire was profiled, and TCRdb retains in-frame clones only, with some absent. Of some 75,000 clones in the sample, 65% to 90% were seen once. This entry belongs to a study of blood T cell repertoires in COVID-19. Germline V gene lookup returns CDR1 ENHRY and CDR2 SYGVKD. The CDR3 sequence is 13 residues long. Trimming took 7 bases from V and 7 from J, leaving 16 bases between them. The gene calls are TRBV10-3 and TRBJ1-2; D unresolved. This clonotype originated in a man older than 75 with COVID-19, enrolled during active disease. Sample: peripheral blood. In DNA form, the CDR3 reads TGTGCCATCAAGCGGAGCGGTTCTTCTGGCTACACCTTC. It specifies CAIKRSGSSGYTF.